This T cell receptor beta chain was retrieved from a study of T cell responses to AZD1222 COVID-19 vaccine (dated by TCRdb to the early 2020s). Regarding the research as a whole: AZD1222 recipients given second doses at about 4 weeks or at about 12 weeks were pooled, since spike-specific TCR depth and breadth were not found to differ between the two schedules. A total of over 230 trial participants underwent TCR sequencing, of whom 200 to 220 had received two doses of AZD1222 and about 25 had received two doses of the MenACWY control vaccine. Trial participants were enrolled by age into 18-55, 56-69 and 70-plus year subgroups, with approximately 150, 28 and 58 TCR-sequenced participants respectively. Points the paper makes about the study in general: Because no day 14 peak-response samples were available, repertoires were characterized only after the peak T cell response. Only five to seven AZD1222 recipients were SARS-CoV-2 seropositive at baseline, limiting conclusions about previously exposed vaccinees. Epitopes outside the regions mutated in the B.1.351 and B.1.1.7 variants were reportedly recognized by nearly half of the unique spike-specific TCRs. CD4 TCRs associated with the vaccine covered the entire spike protein, and the dominant responses were in regions 160-218 and 743-854. The 56-69-year group was small, and its depth increase did not reach significance, likely because of low power. Participants were mostly white British, with more females than males. The authors suggested clonal diversity may have been underestimated. After two AZD1222 doses, both the breadth and the depth of spike-specific TCRs were significantly higher than at day 0 and than in MenACWY recipients.

To note about this clone: It has no known antigen specificity. Nothing much larger sits one base from this clone, and base qualities are not available.

The CDR3 regions of human TCRbeta chains were analyzed by immunosequencing. The authors' analysis ran thus. Repertoire TCRs were checked for matches against a reference library of SARS-CoV-2-specific TCRs that had been generated using the MIRA antigen-specificity platform. Breadth was defined as the fraction of unique TCRs that were SARS-CoV-2-associated. Depth was defined as the fraction of total T cells that were SARS-CoV-2-associated. Using the MIRA data, every spike-specific TCR was mapped to the spike region that the TCR reacted to and assigned to either a CD4 or a CD8 class. Log10-transformed breadth and depth values were compared by one-way ANOVA with Sidak's multiple comparisons tests. Sourced from immuneACCESS, this table was stored by TCRdb with only in-frame sequences that have V and J called. A share of the clones is absent; for the studies checked, an unresolved V gene accounts for under half, and the remainder has no known explanation. V and J calls and clone size are given by that table; D and trimming were obtained from the DNA. The sample table contains some 130,000 clones; only one count was recorded for more than 90% of them. The top ten constitute 1.5% to 2% of the sample.

The sample's time point, from its label and the paper: baseline before first vaccination. Vaccinee samples were obtained from the UK trials COV001 and COV002, which included a single-blind randomized controlled phase 2/3 trial of AZD1222 (ChAdOx1 nCoV-19) in healthy adults. For TCRbeta chain sequencing, PBMC samples from trial participants were taken at day 0 and at day 28 after the second dose. V ends up 6 bases short and J 10 bases short, with an unmatched junction base count of 7. The CDR3 covers 14 residues, taking in both the cysteine and the phenylalanine. The CDR3 DNA has 42 bases and is translated from base 1. Based on the germline V gene (reference sequence), the CDR1 and CDR2 sequences are WNHNN and SYGVQD.

The V and J segments used are TRBV10-1 and TRBJ1-6, and 9 junctional nucleotides match TRBD1. This sequence was found in an adult in good health. This specimen was peripheral blood, taken on day 0 of AZD1222 vaccination. DNA sequence: TGCGCCAGCAGGCCCGGGACAGGGCGATCACCCCTCCACTTT. It is translated as CASRPGTGRSPLHF.